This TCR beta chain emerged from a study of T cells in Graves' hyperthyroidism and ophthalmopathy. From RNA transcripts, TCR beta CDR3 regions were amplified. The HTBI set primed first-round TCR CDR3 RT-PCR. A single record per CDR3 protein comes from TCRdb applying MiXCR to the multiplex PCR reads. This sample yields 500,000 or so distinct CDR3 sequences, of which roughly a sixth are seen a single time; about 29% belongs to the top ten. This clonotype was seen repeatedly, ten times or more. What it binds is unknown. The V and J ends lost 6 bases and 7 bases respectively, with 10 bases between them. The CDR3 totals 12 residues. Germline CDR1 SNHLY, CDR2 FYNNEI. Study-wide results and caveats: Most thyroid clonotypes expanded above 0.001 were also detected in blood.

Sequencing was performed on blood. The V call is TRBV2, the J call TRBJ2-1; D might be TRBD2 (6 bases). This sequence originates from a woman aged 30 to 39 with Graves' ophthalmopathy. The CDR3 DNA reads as TGTGCCAGCAGAGGGACTCCGAATGAGCAGTTCTTC. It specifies CASRGTPNEQFF.